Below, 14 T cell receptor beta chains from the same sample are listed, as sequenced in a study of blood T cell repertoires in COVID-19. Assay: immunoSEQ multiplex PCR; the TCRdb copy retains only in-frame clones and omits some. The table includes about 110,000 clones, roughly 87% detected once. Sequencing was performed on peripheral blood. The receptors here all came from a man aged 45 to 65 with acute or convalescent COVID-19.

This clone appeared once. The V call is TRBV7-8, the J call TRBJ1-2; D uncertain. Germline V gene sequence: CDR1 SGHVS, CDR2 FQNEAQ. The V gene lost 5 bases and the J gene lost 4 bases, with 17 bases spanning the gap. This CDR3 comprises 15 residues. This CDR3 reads CASSPLGGRGYGYTF. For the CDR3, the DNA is TGTGCCAGCAGCCCCTTGGGAGGCCGTGGCTATGGCTACACCTTC.

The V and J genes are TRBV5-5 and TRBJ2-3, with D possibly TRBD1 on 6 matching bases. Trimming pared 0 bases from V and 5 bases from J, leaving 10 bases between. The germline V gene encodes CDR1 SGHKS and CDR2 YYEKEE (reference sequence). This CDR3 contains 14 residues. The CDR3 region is CASSLVGAGDTQYF. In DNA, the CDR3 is TGTGCCAGCAGCTTGGTGGGGGCGGGAGATACGCAGTATTTT.

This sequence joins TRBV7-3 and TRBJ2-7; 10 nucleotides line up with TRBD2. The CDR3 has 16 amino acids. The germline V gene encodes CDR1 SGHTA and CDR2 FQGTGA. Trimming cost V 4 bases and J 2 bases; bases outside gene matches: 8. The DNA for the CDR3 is TGTGCCAGCAGCTCCCTGGTAGCGGGGGGACCCTACGAGCAGTACTTC. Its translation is CASSSLVAGGPYEQYF. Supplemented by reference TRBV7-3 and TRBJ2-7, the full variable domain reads GAGVSQTPSNKVTEKGKYVELRCDPISGHTALYWYRQSLGQGPEFLIYFQGTGAADDSGLPNDRFFAVRPEGSVSTLKIQRTERGDSAVYLCASSSLVAGGPYEQYFGPGTRLTVT.

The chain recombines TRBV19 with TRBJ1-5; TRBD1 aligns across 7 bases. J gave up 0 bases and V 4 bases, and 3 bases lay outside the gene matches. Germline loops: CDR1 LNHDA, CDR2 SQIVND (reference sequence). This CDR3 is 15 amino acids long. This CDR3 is CASSRQGSSNQPQHF. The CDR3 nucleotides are TGTGCCAGTAGTAGACAGGGAAGTAGCAATCAGCCCCAGCATTTT.

The CDR3 DNA reads as TGTGCCAGCAGTGTACTAGCCGAGCGCCAGTGGAGCACAGATACGCAGTATTTT. This sequence encodes CASSVLAERQWSTDTQYF. The V call is TRBV2, the J call TRBJ2-3, with D possibly being TRBD2 (6 bases). CDR1 is SNHLY and CDR2 is FYNNEI in the germline V gene. V gave up 4 bases and J gave up 0 bases, with 20 bases separating them. The length of the CDR3 is 18 residues. Looking up the rest from reference TRBV2 and TRBJ2-3 gives the full variable domain: EPEVTQTPSHQVTQMGQEVILRCVPISNHLYFYWYRQILGQKVEFLVSFYNNEISEKSEIFDDQFSVERPDGSNFTLKIRSTKLEDSAMYFCASSVLAERQWSTDTQYFGPGTRLTVL.

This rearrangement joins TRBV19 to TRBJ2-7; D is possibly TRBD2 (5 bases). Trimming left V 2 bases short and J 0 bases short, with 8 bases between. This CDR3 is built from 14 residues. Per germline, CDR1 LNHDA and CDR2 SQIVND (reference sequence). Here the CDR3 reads CASSIRDSSYEQYF. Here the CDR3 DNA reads TGTGCCAGTAGTATACGGGATAGCTCCTACGAGCAGTACTTC. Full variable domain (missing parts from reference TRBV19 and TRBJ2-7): DGGITQSPKYLFRKEGQNVTLSCEQNLNHDAMYWYRQDPGQGLRLIYYSQIVNDFQKGDIAEGYSVSREKKESFPLTVTSAQKNPTAFYLCASSIRDSSYEQYFGPGTRLTVT.

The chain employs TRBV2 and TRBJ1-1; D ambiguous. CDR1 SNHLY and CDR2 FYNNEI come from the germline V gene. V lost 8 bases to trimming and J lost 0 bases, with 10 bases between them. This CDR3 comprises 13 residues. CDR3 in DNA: TGTGCCAGCGTAGGAGAACTGAACACTGAAGCTTTCTTT. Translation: CASVGELNTEAFF.

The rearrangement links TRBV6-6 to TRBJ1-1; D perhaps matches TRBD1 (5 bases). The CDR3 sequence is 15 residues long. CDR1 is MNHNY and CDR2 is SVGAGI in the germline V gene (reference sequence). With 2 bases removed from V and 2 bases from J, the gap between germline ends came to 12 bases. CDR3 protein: CASSYRQGVNTEAFF. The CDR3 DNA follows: TGTGCCAGCAGTTACAGACAAGGGGTTAACACTGAAGCTTTCTTT.

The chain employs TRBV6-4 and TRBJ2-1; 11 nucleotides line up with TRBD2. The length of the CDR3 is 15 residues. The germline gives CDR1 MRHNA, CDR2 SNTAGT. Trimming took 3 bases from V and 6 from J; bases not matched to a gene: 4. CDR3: CASSDLAGGTNEQFF. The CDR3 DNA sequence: TGTGCCAGCAGTGATCTAGCGGGAGGAACCAATGAGCAGTTCTTC.

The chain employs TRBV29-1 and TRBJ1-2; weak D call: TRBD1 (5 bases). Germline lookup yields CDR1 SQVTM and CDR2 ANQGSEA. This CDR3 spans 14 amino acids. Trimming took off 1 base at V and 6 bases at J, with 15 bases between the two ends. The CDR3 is CSVEGAQGKDGYTF. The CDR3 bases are TGCAGCGTTGAAGGCGCCCAGGGTAAGGATGGCTACACCTTC.

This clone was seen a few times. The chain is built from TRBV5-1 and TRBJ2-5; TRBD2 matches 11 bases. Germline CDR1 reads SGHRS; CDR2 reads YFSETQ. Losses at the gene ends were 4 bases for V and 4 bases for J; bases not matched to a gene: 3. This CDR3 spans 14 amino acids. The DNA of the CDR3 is TGCGCCAGCAGCCTCGGACTAGCGGGAGAGACCCAGTACTTC. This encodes CASSLGLAGETQYF.

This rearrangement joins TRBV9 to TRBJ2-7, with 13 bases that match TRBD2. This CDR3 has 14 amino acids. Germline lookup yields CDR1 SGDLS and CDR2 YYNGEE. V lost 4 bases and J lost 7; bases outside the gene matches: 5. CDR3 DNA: TGTGCCAGCAGCCCAGGGACTAGCGGGACTGAGCAGTACTTC. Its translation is CASSPGTSGTEQYF.

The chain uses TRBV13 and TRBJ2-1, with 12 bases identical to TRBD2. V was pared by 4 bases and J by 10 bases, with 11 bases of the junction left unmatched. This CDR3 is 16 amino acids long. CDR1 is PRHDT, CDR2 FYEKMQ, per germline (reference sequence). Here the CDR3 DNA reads TGTGCCAGCAGCTCTCCTAGCGGGAGGGCATTAGAAGAGCAGTTCTTC. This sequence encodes CASSSPSGRALEEQFF.

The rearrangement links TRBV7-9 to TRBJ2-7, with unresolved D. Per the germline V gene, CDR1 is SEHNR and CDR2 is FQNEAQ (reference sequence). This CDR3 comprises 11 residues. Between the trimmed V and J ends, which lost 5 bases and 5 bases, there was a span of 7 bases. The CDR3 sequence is CASSVINEQYF. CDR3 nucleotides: TGTGCCAGCAGCGTTATAAACGAGCAGTACTTC.